The present entry profiles one T cell receptor beta chain with its context. This sample is drawn from a study of blood T cell repertoires in COVID-19. Across the whole study: Researchers got acute and convalescent COVID-19 samples from the United States, Italy and Spain. T cells, B-cell-depleted T cells, or PBMCs provided the cDNA or gDNA that served as material.

CDR1 and CDR2 (germline): GTSNPN, SVGIG (reference sequence). V dropped 0 bases and J dropped 6; count of bases not matched to a gene: 10. The CDR3 length is 15 residues. In the authors' workflow: Counts of nucleated cells, estimated from reference gene primer amplification, were obtained. Assay used: immunoSEQ multiplex PCR; TCRdb lists only in-frame clones, some missing. The D gene and trimming were derived from the DNA, and the V and J assignments and clone size from that table. The sample records over 250,000 clones, more than 70% being singletons. The receptor was derived from a woman between 35 and 50 years old who had recovered from COVID-19. Source material: peripheral blood. This rearrangement joins TRBV30 to TRBJ2-5; 7 nucleotides line up with TRBD2. This CDR3 reads CAWSVRGGRFQTQYF. CDR3 in DNA: TGTGCCTGGAGTGTACGGGGCGGGAGATTCCAGACCCAGTACTTC.